Following are 27 T cell receptor beta chains from one sample sequenced in a study of blood T cell repertoires in COVID-19. Measured with immunoSEQ multiplex PCR; TCRdb has only the in-frame clones, and not every one. In the table there are about 45,000 clones, about 85% of which are singletons. The sample was peripheral blood. These receptor sequences come from a woman at least 80 years old with acute or convalescent COVID-19.

The chain employs TRBV3-1 (or the pseudogene TRBV3-2) and TRBJ1-1; D is undetermined. The germline V gene has CDR1 LGHDT and CDR2 YNNKEL (reference sequence). V dropped 5 bases and J dropped 4 bases, with 11 bases sitting between them. This CDR3 is built from 13 residues. CDR3 residues: CASSYSSGTEAFF. For the CDR3, the DNA is TGTGCCAGCAGCTATTCCAGTGGCACTGAAGCTTTCTTT.

The chain couples TRBV30 to TRBJ2-7; the match to TRBD2 covers 8 bases. The CDR3 length is 13 residues. Germline-derived CDR1 and CDR2 are GTSNPN and SVGIG (reference sequence). With 2 bases clipped from V and 3 bases from J, the junction kept 3 bases outside the gene matches. CDR3: CAWSTGLDYEQYF. CDR3 coding DNA: TGTGCCTGGAGTACGGGACTAGACTACGAGCAGTACTTC.

The CDR3 DNA reads as TGCGCCAGCAGCCAAGCATCCTACAATGAGCAGTTCTTC. It specifies CASSQASYNEQFF. V and J are TRBV4-1 and TRBJ2-1, with D uncertain. CDR1 is MGHRA, CDR2 YSYEKL, per germline. The CDR3 is made up of 13 amino acids. With 1 base removed from V and 1 base from J, the gap between germline ends came to 2 bases.

The rearrangement joins TRBV10-3 to TRBJ2-5, with TRBD2 as a possible D gene (6 bases). CDR1 and CDR2 (germline): ENHRY, SYGVKD. Trimming took off 6 bases at V and 1 base at J, with 9 bases between the two ends. There are 13 residues in the CDR3. The CDR3 protein is CAIRVSGQETQYF. The CDR3 DNA reads TGTGCCATCAGGGTTAGCGGCCAAGAGACCCAGTACTTC.

The rearrangement uses TRBV29-1 and TRBJ2-1; tentatively, D is TRBD1 (5 bases). CDR3 length: 11 amino acids. Germline V lookup: CDR1 SQVTM, CDR2 ANQGSEA. Trimming cost V 4 bases and J 10 bases, with 11 bases left between them. For the CDR3, the DNA is TGCAGCGTTGGTGACAGACCAGAGCAGTTCTTC. Protein sequence: CSVGDRPEQFF.

The CDR3: CASSLDPGTSSEQYF. CDR3 in DNA: TGTGCCAGCAGCTTAGATCCCGGGACTAGCAGCGAGCAGTACTTC. The chain employs TRBV11-2 and TRBJ2-7, with TRBD2 matching over 9 bases. CDR3 size: 15 residues. In germline, CDR1 is SGHAT, CDR2 FQNNGV. After removal of 0 bases from V and 6 bases from J, the junction contained 6 bases not matched to a gene. Full variable domain (rest looked up from reference TRBV11-2 and TRBJ2-7): EAGVAQSPRYKIIEKRQSVAFWCNPISGHATLYWYQQILGQGPKLLIQFQNNGVVDDSQLPKDRFSAERLKGVDSTLKIQPAKLEDSAVYLCASSLDPGTSSEQYFGPGTRLTVT.

This chain uses TRBV6-5 with TRBJ2-1; 15 bases align to TRBD2. The CDR3 sequence is 15 residues long. Germline values: CDR1 MNHEY, CDR2 SVGAGI. The V and J ends lost 6 bases and 7 bases, in that order; junction bases with no gene match: 4. CDR3 sequence (DNA): TGTGCCAGCAGAGGTGGGACTAGCGGGAGGAATGAGCAGTTCTTC. Encoded protein: CASRGGTSGRNEQFF.

This sequence joins TRBV10-1 and TRBJ2-3, with a weak D call TRBD2 (6 bases). The V gene's germline CDR1 is WNHNN and CDR2 SYGVQD (reference sequence). The CDR3 is 17 amino acids. Trimming pared 3 bases from V and 0 bases from J, leaving 16 bases between. Here the CDR3 reads CASSEWSAGTSTDTQYF. Here the CDR3 DNA reads TGCGCCAGCAGTGAATGGTCGGCGGGGACTAGCACAGATACGCAGTATTTT.

This chain connects TRBV5-1 to TRBJ2-7; TRBD2 matches 8 bases. Unmatched junction bases numbered 15, after V lost 4 bases and J lost 9 bases. CDR1 is SGHRS, CDR2 YFSETQ, per germline. This CDR3 region has 15 residues. This CDR3 is CASSPPGGGGESQYF. CDR3 in DNA: TGCGCCAGCAGCCCCCCGGGGGGGGGCGGTGAGTCGCAGTACTTC.

The rearrangement joins TRBV7-2 to TRBJ2-3; maybe TRBD2 (6 bases). The CDR3 contains 14 residues. The germline gives CDR1 SGHTA, CDR2 FQGNSA. V was trimmed by 5 bases and J by 4 bases, leaving 13 bases between them. In nucleotides, the CDR3 is TGTGCCAGCAGCCTGGGACTGTATTCAGATACGCAGTATTTT. This codes for CASSLGLYSDTQYF. Complete variable domain (other parts from reference TRBV7-2 and TRBJ2-3): GAGVSQSPSNKVTEKGKDVELRCDPISGHTALYWYRQSLGQGLEFLIYFQGNSAPDKSGLPSDRFSAERTGGSVSTLTIQRTQQEDSAVYLCASSLGLYSDTQYFGPGTRLTVL.

The chain combines TRBV7-9 with TRBJ2-5, with D maybe TRBD1 (5 bases). The germline CDR1 and CDR2 sequences are SEHNR and FQNEAQ (reference sequence). CDR3 length: 17 amino acids. Trimming took 1 base from V and 1 from J, leaving 16 bases between them. The CDR3 nucleotides are TGTGCCAGCAGCTTAGAAGGGGTTGGCAGTGGCCAAGAGACCCAGTACTTC. Amino acids: CASSLEGVGSGQETQYF.

The V call is TRBV6-5, the J call TRBJ1-6; TRBD1 might be the D (5 bases). Trimming took 10 bases from V and 0 from J, leaving 13 bases between them. The CDR3 totals 15 residues. Germline CDR1 and CDR2: MNHEY and SVGAGI. The CDR3 loop is CATKTVSSYNSPLHF. For the CDR3, the DNA is TGTGCCACCAAGACAGTTAGCTCCTATAATTCACCCCTCCACTTT.

V usage is TRBV2 and J usage is TRBJ1-4; D not certain. The germline V and J ends were trimmed by 6 bases and 0 bases, with 11 bases remaining between them. CDR1 and CDR2 (germline): SNHLY, FYNNEI. The CDR3 loop spans 15 amino acids. DNA for the CDR3: TGTGCCAGCAGCGCAATAGAGGCAACTAATGAAAAACTGTTTTTT. It translates to CASSAIEATNEKLFF.

CDR3 loop: CASSVPGTYNSPLHF. The CDR3 bases are TGTGCCAGCAGTGTTCCAGGCACCTATAATTCACCCCTCCACTTT. The chain carries TRBV6-4 and TRBJ1-6; D unclear. V dropped 4 bases and J dropped 2 bases, with 9 bases sitting between them. CDR3 length: 15 residues. The germline gives CDR1 MRHNA, CDR2 SNTAGT.

A word on this clone: Different DNA sequences within this sample yield the same CDR3. For the CDR3, the DNA is TGTGCCAGCAGCAGGGGCGGCAATCAGCCCCAGCATTTT. Its protein product is CASSRGGNQPQHF. V and J are TRBV12-3 or TRBV12-4 and TRBJ1-5, with D tentatively TRBD1 (6 bases). V was cut by 6 bases and J by 2 bases, with 8 bases left in between. The length of the CDR3 is 13 residues.

The V call is TRBV5-1, the J call TRBJ1-1; 10 bases line up with TRBD1. The germline gives CDR1 SGHRS, CDR2 YFSETQ. The CDR3 covers 15 residues. V lost 0 bases to trimming and J lost 4 bases; unmatched junction nucleotides: 3. This CDR3 reads CASSLGTGGTTEAFF. In DNA form, the CDR3 reads TGCGCCAGCAGCTTGGGGACAGGGGGGACCACTGAAGCTTTCTTT.

On this clone itself: An end of the junction differs from the germline gene, which may be a read error. The V and J genes are TRBV5-7 and TRBJ2-7; TRBD1 might be the D (5 bases). TRBV5-7 is filed as an ORF, its function uncertain. CDR3 size: 9 residues. The CDR3: CASSLGQSF. In nucleotides, the CDR3 is TGTGCCAGCAGCTTGGGACAGTCATTC.

This clone appeared once. V is TRBV24-1 and J is TRBJ2-1; D is uncertain. V lost 6 bases, J lost 0 bases, and 8 bases lay in between. The CDR3 totals 14 residues. Per germline, CDR1 KGHDR and CDR2 SFDVKD. The CDR3: CATSKSGSYNEQFF. In DNA, the CDR3 is TGTGCCACCAGTAAGTCGGGCTCCTACAATGAGCAGTTCTTC.

The V gene is TRBV21-1, the J gene TRBJ2-4; TRBD2 is taken as the D call from the table, unchecked against the DNA. TRBV21-1 is a pseudogene segment. The CDR3 extends over 17 amino acids. CDR3 DNA: TGTGCCAGCAGCAAAGTCGCCAGCGGACTAGCCAAAAACATTCAGTACTTC. It codes for CASSKVASGLAKNIQYF.

The chain couples TRBV2 to TRBJ2-2, with a tentative D call TRBD2 (6 bases). Trimming took 7 bases from V and 0 from J, leaving 15 bases between them. CDR1 is SNHLY and CDR2 is FYNNEI in the germline V gene. The CDR3 is 16 amino acids. CDR3 bases: TGTGCCAGCAACGAGGAGGGTAGATCGAACACCGGGGAGCTGTTTTTT. Amino acids: CASNEEGRSNTGELFF.

The gene calls are TRBV7-9 and TRBJ2-1, with 14 bases matching TRBD2. V gave up 2 bases and J gave up 12 bases; unmatched junction bases: 6. There are 15 residues in the CDR3. Looked up from germline, CDR1 is SEHNR and CDR2 is FQNEAQ (reference sequence). The CDR3 loop is CASSLSGLAGEMQFF. Here the CDR3 DNA reads TGTGCCAGCAGCTTATCGGGACTAGCGGGAGAGATGCAGTTCTTC.

The V call is TRBV27, the J call TRBJ2-5; 13 bases match TRBD2. The CDR3 has 15 residues. The V gene end was trimmed by 4 bases and the J gene end by 2 bases; junction bases not matched to a gene: 1. Per germline, CDR1 MNHEY and CDR2 SMNVEV (reference sequence). The CDR3 region has the DNA TGTGCCAGCAGTTCGGGACTAGCGGGGCAAGAGACCCAGTACTTC. Translated: CASSSGLAGQETQYF.

This rearrangement joins TRBV19 to TRBJ2-7; TRBD1 matches 7 bases. V was pared by 5 bases and J by 5 bases, with 12 bases of the junction left unmatched. Germline V lookup: CDR1 LNHDA, CDR2 SQIVND (reference sequence). The CDR3 is 15 residues long. For the CDR3, the DNA is TGTGCCAGTAGTCGTTCGACAGGGCAGTCCCACGAGCAGTACTTC. It is translated as CASSRSTGQSHEQYF.

This clone was observed a few times. The V and J genes are TRBV6-5 and TRBJ2-1, with D tentatively TRBD2 (6 bases). This CDR3 comprises 13 residues. The germline V gene encodes CDR1 MNHEY and CDR2 SVGAGI. V was pared by 8 bases and J by 2 bases, with 10 bases between. Written as DNA, the CDR3 is TGTGCCAGCTCGCGGGGAACCTACAATGAGCAGTTCTTC. Amino acid sequence: CASSRGTYNEQFF.

This sequence joins TRBV29-1 and TRBJ1-1; no clear D gene. Deletions cut 7 bases from V and 1 base from J, with 10 bases between. The CDR3 covers 12 residues. Germline loops: CDR1 SQVTM, CDR2 ANQGSEA. In DNA form, the CDR3 reads TGCAGCGGCCGGTCTGCGAACACTGAAGCTTTCTTT. Protein: CSGRSANTEAFF.

The V gene is TRBV7-9, the J gene TRBJ2-2; 13 nucleotides match TRBD2. Germline CDR1 reads SEHNR; CDR2 reads FQNEAQ (reference sequence). The trim removed 5 bases at V and 6 bases at J, leaving 9 bases unmatched. CDR3 length equals 17 residues. The CDR3 DNA sequence: TGTGCCAGCAGCAATCGACTAGCGGGAGGAACATCCGGGGAGCTGTTTTTT. This sequence encodes CASSNRLAGGTSGELFF.

The V call is TRBV19, the J call TRBJ1-1; possibly TRBD1 for D (6 bases). From germline, CDR1 is LNHDA and CDR2 SQIVND (reference sequence). Between the trimmed V and J ends, which lost 7 bases and 5 bases, there was a span of 11 bases. This CDR3 has 12 residues. CDR3 coding DNA: TGTGCCAGTAACAGGGTAGGGACTGAAGCTTTCTTT. This sequence encodes CASNRVGTEAFF.